A single T cell receptor beta chain is shown here with its context. Its antigen is unidentified. TCR beta libraries were prepared from cDNA with unique molecular identifiers. Input amounts of roughly 0.85 to 11 million T cells were used. These gave about 500,000 cDNA molecules, so each molecule approximated one T cell. TCRdb reanalysed the PCR reads using MiXCR and keeps one entry per CDR3 protein. The sample carries about 820,000 distinct CDR3 sequences, approximately 57% recorded once. The data derive from a study of post-analysis software for immune sequencing data. Study details: In terms of disease course, relapsing-remitting, secondary progressive and progressive-relapsing multiple sclerosis were included. Findings and caveats of the study: Relative to controls, patients had about five TRBV segments at higher frequency, with TRBV5-6, TRBV5-1 and TRBV20-1 among these. Compared with controls, patients showed significantly lower normalized Chao1 diversity. Samples from a shared batch, those prepared together, strongly co-clustered by F measure.

J was trimmed by 5 bases and V by 5 bases; bases with no gene match: 8. The V gene's germline CDR1 is DFQATT and CDR2 SNEGSKA (reference sequence). This CDR3 has 14 residues. The clonotype comes from a girl between 5 and 17 years old with multiple sclerosis. Sequencing was done on a sample of blood. V usage is TRBV20-1 and J usage is TRBJ2-1, with 8 bases identical to TRBD2. The CDR3 loop reads CSAYPGLENNEQFF. CDR3 nucleotide sequence: TGCAGTGCTTACCCGGGACTAGAAAACAATGAGCAGTTCTTC.